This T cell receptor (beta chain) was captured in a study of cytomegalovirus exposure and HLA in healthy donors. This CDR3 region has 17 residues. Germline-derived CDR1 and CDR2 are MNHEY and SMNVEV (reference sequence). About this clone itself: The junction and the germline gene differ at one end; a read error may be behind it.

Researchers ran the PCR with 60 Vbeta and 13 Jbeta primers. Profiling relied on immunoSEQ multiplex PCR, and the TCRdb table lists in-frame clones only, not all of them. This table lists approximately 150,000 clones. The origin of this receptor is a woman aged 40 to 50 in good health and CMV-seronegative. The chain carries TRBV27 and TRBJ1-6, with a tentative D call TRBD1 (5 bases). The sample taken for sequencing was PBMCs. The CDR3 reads CASSAELGGLMGSPLYF. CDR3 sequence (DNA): TGTGCCAGCAGTGCCGAGCTCGGGGGATTGATGGGTTCACCCCTCTACTTT.